Following are 26 T cell receptor beta chains from one sample sequenced in a study of blood T cells in healthy people across ages. For the second PCR, which ran for 7 to 11 cycles, a sample-barcoded 5' primer and a J-beta primer mix were used. Each CDR3 protein is one row after TCRdb ran MiXCR on the 5' RACE reads. The table shows around 2 million distinct CDR3 sequences, with about 39% occurring only once. Sequenced sample: blood. These receptors all come from a human donor in good health.

J is TRBJ2-1 and V is TRBV7-9; the match to TRBD1 covers 7 bases. This CDR3 comprises 13 residues. In germline, CDR1 is SEHNR, CDR2 FQNEAQ (reference sequence). Trimming cost V 5 bases and J 8 bases; bases outside gene matches: 6. DNA for the CDR3: TGTGCCAGCAGCGTCACACAGGGGTATGAGCAGTTCTTC. The encoded protein is CASSVTQGYEQFF.

This sequence joins TRBV7-9 and TRBJ2-5; 8 nucleotides agree with TRBD1. The V gene end was trimmed by 1 base and the J gene end by 11 bases; junction bases not matched to a gene: 15. The CDR3 is 16 residues long. Germline CDR1 reads SEHNR; CDR2 reads FQNEAQ (reference sequence). As DNA, the CDR3 is TGTGCCAGCAGCTTAGGTGAGGTGACAGGGGTATGGGAGCAGTACTTC. Protein sequence: CASSLGEVTGVWEQYF.

This sequence joins TRBV9 and TRBJ2-1; D might be TRBD1 or TRBD2, each matching 5 bases. The CDR3 contains 13 residues. V dropped 3 bases and J dropped 7 bases, with 11 bases sitting between them. Germline lookup yields CDR1 SGDLS and CDR2 YYNGEE. The CDR3 region has the DNA TGTGCCAGCAGCGCGGGACCGGGTAATGAGCAGTTCTTC. Amino acids: CASSAGPGNEQFF.

The chain is built from TRBV25-1 and TRBJ1-2, with D unclear. Germline loops: CDR1 MGHDK, CDR2 SYGVNS. V lost 5 bases and J 5 bases, leaving 21 bases between the germline ends. The CDR3 is 16 residues long. The CDR3 DNA reads as TGTGCCAGCAGTCCTCGGGGTGGCCTGGATCTTTATGGCTACACCTTC. Amino acid sequence: CASSPRGGLDLYGYTF.

The rearrangement joins TRBV15 to TRBJ2-5, with 10 bases aligning to TRBD1. The V gene end was trimmed by 0 bases and the J gene end by 13 bases; junction bases not matched to a gene: 11. Per germline, CDR1 LNHNV and CDR2 YYDKDF (reference sequence). This CDR3 comprises 15 residues. The DNA for the CDR3 is TGTGCCACCAGCAGAGATAGACTGACAGGGGGCGAGCGGTACTTC. Its translation: CATSRDRLTGGERYF.

With respect to this clonotype: The junction departs from the called germline gene at one end, perhaps through a read error. This chain connects TRBV4-3 to TRBJ2-5; TRBD2 agrees at 7 bases. The CDR3 contains 16 residues. Germline V gives CDR1 LGHNA, CDR2 YSLEER. CDR3 protein: CASSQGTNGFQETQYF. In DNA form, the CDR3 reads TGCGCCAGTAGCCAAGGGACTAACGGATTTCAAGAGACCCAGTACTTC.

The genes are TRBV11-3 and TRBJ2-5; D unclear. This CDR3 has 14 amino acids. Germline V gives CDR1 SGHNT, CDR2 YENEEA. V was pared by 4 bases and J by 0 bases, with 9 bases between. This chain's CDR3 is CASSCGSNQETQYF. CDR3 DNA sequence: TGTGCCAGCAGCTGTGGAAGCAACCAAGAGACCCAGTACTTC.

The V gene is TRBV5-1, the J gene TRBJ1-2, with D hard to call. CDR3 length: 15 residues. Germline loops: CDR1 SGHRS, CDR2 YFSETQ. Trimming cost V 5 bases and J 0 bases, with 14 bases left between them. The CDR3 DNA reads as TGCGCCAGCAGAATGACGGACCTAGCTAACTATGGCTACACCTTC. This sequence encodes CASRMTDLANYGYTF. Using reference TRBV5-1 and TRBJ1-2 for the parts outside the CDR3, the full variable domain is KAGVTQTPRYLIKTRGQQVTLSCSPISGHRSVSWYQQTPGQGLQFLFEYFSETQRNKGNFPGRFSGRQFSNSRSEMNVSTLELGDSALYLCASRMTDLANYGYTFGSGTRLTVV.

The rearrangement links TRBV7-2 to TRBJ2-5, with 9 nucleotides matching TRBD2. Germline CDR1 reads SGHTA; CDR2 reads FQGNSA. CDR3 size: 15 residues. V trimming: 4 bases; J trimming: 2 bases; junction bases outside the gene matches: 5. The CDR3, as DNA: TGTGCCAGCAGCTCCCGGACTAGCGAGCAAGAGACCCAGTACTTC. Protein sequence: CASSSRTSEQETQYF.

The chain employs TRBV12-3 or TRBV12-4 and TRBJ2-1; 7 bases match TRBD1. The CDR3 loop spans 13 amino acids. Trimming removed 7 bases from V and 4 bases from J; junction bases left unmatched: 4. The CDR3 nucleotides are TGTGCCAGCACTAAGGACAGGTACAATGAGCAGTTCTTC. The encoded protein is CASTKDRYNEQFF.

This rearrangement joins TRBV20-1 to TRBJ2-1; no reliable D call. Germline CDR1 is DFQATT and CDR2 is SNEGSKA (reference sequence). V gave up 5 bases and J gave up 8 bases, with 16 bases separating them. There are 13 residues in the CDR3. CDR3 loop: CSAQRSITDEQFF. The CDR3 DNA follows: TGCAGTGCTCAGCGATCAATTACCGATGAGCAGTTCTTC.

The J gene is TRBJ2-7, the V gene TRBV7-8; either TRBD1 or TRBD2 may fit D (5 bases each). The CDR3 consists of 16 residues. V was cut by 3 bases and J by 7 bases, with 22 bases left in between. Germline loops: CDR1 SGHVS, CDR2 FQNEAQ. In DNA, the CDR3 is TGTGCCAGCAGCTTCCCGCATCGGGGCAGGTTGGAAGAGCAGTACTTC. This encodes CASSFPHRGRLEEQYF. Filled out from reference TRBV7-8 and TRBJ2-7, the complete variable domain reads GAGVSQSPRYKVAKRGQDVALRCDPISGHVSLFWYQQALGQGPEFLTYFQNEAQLDKSGLPSDRFFAERPEGSVSTLKIQRTQQEDSAVYLCASSFPHRGRLEEQYFGPGTRLTVT.

As DNA, the CDR3 is TGCAGTGCTAGTGGACCAGCGGGGGGGCCAGAGACCCAGTACTTC. This codes for CSASGPAGGPETQYF. This sequence joins TRBV20-1 and TRBJ2-5; 10 bases align to TRBD2. Trimming cost V 3 bases and J 4 bases; bases outside gene matches: 8. The CDR3 spans 15 residues. Germline V gene data show CDR1 as DFQATT and CDR2 as SNEGSKA (reference sequence).

The chain joins TRBV5-5 to TRBJ2-6, with TRBD1 as a possible D gene (5 bases). Germline-derived CDR1 and CDR2 are SGHKS and YYEKEE (reference sequence). V was pared by 0 bases and J by 1 base, with 17 bases between. The CDR3 is 19 residues long. The CDR3 spells CASSLVGHNFDSGANVLTF. The DNA of the CDR3 is TGTGCCAGCAGCTTGGTAGGACACAATTTTGATTCTGGGGCCAACGTCCTGACTTTC.

This clonotype was observed a few times. The chain couples TRBV10-3 to TRBJ2-1, with D unclear. CDR3 size: 13 residues. Germline V CDR1 and CDR2: ENHRY, SYGVKD. V lost 8 bases to trimming and J lost 3 bases, with 11 bases between them. The CDR3 region has the DNA TGTGCCATCTACTCAGGAAGCTACAATGAGCAGTTCTTC. This encodes CAIYSGSYNEQFF.

In its sample, this clonotype was seen a few times. The rearrangement joins TRBV7-2 to TRBJ2-3; D not resolved. V lost 2 bases to trimming and J lost 2 bases, with 11 bases between them. The length of the CDR3 is 15 residues. CDR1 and CDR2 from the germline V gene are SGHTA and FQGNSA. Here the CDR3 DNA reads TGTGCCAGCAGCTTAACCAGGCCAGACACAGATACGCAGTATTTT. As protein: CASSLTRPDTDTQYF.

The chain uses TRBV4-1 and TRBJ2-5, with TRBD2 matching over 13 bases. CDR1 and CDR2 from the germline V gene are MGHRA and YSYEKL. With V trimmed by 4 bases and J by 1 base, 9 bases remained unmatched. The CDR3 consists of 18 residues. The CDR3 protein is CASSPGLAGDRFQETQYF. The CDR3 coding sequence is TGCGCCAGCAGCCCAGGACTAGCGGGGGACCGATTCCAAGAGACCCAGTACTTC.

This clonotype was counted between two and nine times. This sequence joins TRBV7-3 and TRBJ1-2, with D possibly matching TRBD1 (5 bases). The germline CDR1 and CDR2 sequences are SGHTA and FQGTGA. The V end lost 1 base, the J end lost 6 bases, and 9 bases lay between the germline ends. The CDR3 is made up of 13 amino acids. The CDR3 spells CASSLKPGNGYTF. The CDR3 region has the DNA TGTGCCAGCAGCTTAAAGCCAGGGAATGGCTACACCTTC.

This clonotype was seen a single time. The chain recombines TRBV30 with TRBJ1-1; a weak D match, TRBD1 (6 bases). In germline, CDR1 is GTSNPN, CDR2 SVGIG (reference sequence). V lost 1 base and J 7 bases, leaving 19 bases between the germline ends. The CDR3 runs 15 residues. Here the CDR3 DNA reads TGTGCCTGGAGTGCCTTCCAGGGGCCGAGTGATGAAGCTTTCTTT. It encodes CAWSAFQGPSDEAFF.

This clonotype has a handful of counts. The chain joins TRBV7-2 to TRBJ2-7; no definite D call. Trimming cost V 5 bases and J 1 base, with 12 bases left between them. The CDR3 has 14 residues. From germline, CDR1 is SGHTA and CDR2 FQGNSA. CDR3 DNA: TGTGCCAGCAGCGTAAAGACCCTATCCTACGAGCAGTACTTC. This sequence encodes CASSVKTLSYEQYF.

The rearrangement links TRBV7-8 to TRBJ2-3, with D perhaps TRBD2 (5 bases). CDR1 SGHVS and CDR2 FQNEAQ come from the germline V gene. V was clipped by 4 bases and J by 2 bases, with 10 bases between them. The CDR3 is 14 residues long. The CDR3 DNA follows: TGTGCCAGCAGCTGGGGAGCAGACACAGATACGCAGTATTTT. It codes for CASSWGADTDTQYF.

This clonotype showed up just a few times. The V and J genes are TRBV6-2 or TRBV6-3 and TRBJ2-7; TRBD2 agrees at 9 bases. Per germline, CDR1 MNHEY and CDR2 SVGEGT. The CDR3 loop spans 16 amino acids. V lost 5 bases to trimming and J lost 2 bases; unmatched junction nucleotides: 10. CDR3 residues: CASSPAISGGPYEQYF. Here the CDR3 DNA reads TGTGCCAGCAGTCCAGCGATTAGCGGGGGCCCCTACGAGCAGTACTTC.

V is TRBV27 and J is TRBJ2-7, with D unresolved. The V gene lost 7 bases and the J gene lost 2 bases, with 18 bases spanning the gap. CDR3 size: 15 residues. From germline, CDR1 is MNHEY and CDR2 SMNVEV (reference sequence). The DNA of the CDR3 is TGTGCCAGCAACAAGATAGGTTCTTCTCCCTACGAGCAGTACTTC. This sequence encodes CASNKIGSSPYEQYF.

This clonotype was detected only a few times. J is TRBJ1-2 and V is TRBV20-1, with 10 bases matching TRBD1. The CDR3 is made up of 13 amino acids. From germline, CDR1 is DFQATT and CDR2 SNEGSKA (reference sequence). The trim removed 7 bases at V and 1 base at J, leaving 3 bases unmatched. The CDR3 protein is CSVRDRGNYGYTF. The CDR3 nucleotides are TGCAGTGTCCGGGACAGGGGTAACTATGGCTACACCTTC.

This clonotype was detected a few times. The gene calls are TRBV5-6 and TRBJ1-2, with TRBD1 matching 7 bases. Germline V lookup: CDR1 SGHDT, CDR2 YYEEEE. J was trimmed by 8 bases and V by 2 bases; bases with no gene match: 9. The CDR3 totals 14 residues. DNA for the CDR3: TGTGCCAGCAGCTTAGGACAGGCATTACCCGGCTACACCTTC. Translation: CASSLGQALPGYTF.

The chain combines TRBV5-1 with TRBJ2-1, with D possibly being TRBD1 (5 bases). The CDR3 loop spans 13 amino acids. V lost 1 base, J lost 8 bases, and 10 bases lay in between. CDR1 SGHRS and CDR2 YFSETQ come from the germline V gene. The DNA for the CDR3 is TGCGCCAGCAGCTTGAGACAGACGGATGAGCAGTTCTTC. This encodes CASSLRQTDEQFF. The full variable domain, with the rest looked up from reference TRBV5-1 and TRBJ2-1, is KAGVTQTPRYLIKTRGQQVTLSCSPISGHRSVSWYQQTPGQGLQFLFEYFSETQRNKGNFPGRFSGRQFSNSRSEMNVSTLELGDSALYLCASSLRQTDEQFFGPGTRLTVL.